One and the same sample provided the 30 T cell receptor beta chains below, sequenced in a study of CD8+ T cells in alopecia areata (dated by TCRdb to between 2017 and 2018). The protocol used for the library was the immunoSEQ multiplex PCR assay. For TCR sequencing, RNA was extracted from every sample and reverse transcribed into cDNA to serve as template. The table comes from immuneACCESS by way of TCRdb, which keeps in-frame sequences with V and J called. Part of the clones is missing from these tables; in studies checked, under half for an unresolved V gene and the rest for unknown reasons. For this sample the table gives about 140,000 clones, of which around three fifths were detected only once. Together, the top ten hold roughly 6.5% of the sample. In the paper's terms, the time point label means: baseline before oral tofacitinib. The input for sequencing was CD4+ T cells sorted from blood, taken at week 0. These receptors were taken from a human donor with alopecia areata.

CDR3 bases: TGCGCCAGCAGCAGGGACTACACAGATACGCAGTATTTT. It specifies CASSRDYTDTQYF. This chain joins TRBV5-1 and TRBJ2-3; 7 nucleotides line up with TRBD2. The CDR3 extends over 13 amino acids. Germline trimming cut 4 bases from V and 2 bases from J; bases unmatched to any gene: 1. CDR1 is SGHRS and CDR2 is YFSETQ in the germline V gene.

The chain carries TRBV6-5 and TRBJ2-7; D might be TRBD1 or TRBD2, each matching 5 bases. The CDR3 contains 13 residues. The V and J ends lost 4 bases and 7 bases respectively, with 14 bases between them. Germline V gene data show CDR1 as MNHEY and CDR2 as SVGAGI. The DNA for the CDR3 is TGTGCCAGCAGTTTCTCAAGACAGCGGGAGCAGTACTTC. Amino acid sequence: CASSFSRQREQYF.

The DNA for the CDR3 is TGTGCCAGCAGCGTAGGTCAAGGGAGCGGGGGGAATGAGCAGTTCTTC. Translating it yields CASSVGQGSGGNEQFF. This sequence joins TRBV9 and TRBJ2-1; 9 bases line up with TRBD2. Unmatched junction bases numbered 8, after V lost 0 bases and J lost 7 bases. Germline V gene lookup returns CDR1 SGDLS and CDR2 YYNGEE. The CDR3 extends over 16 amino acids.

The chain employs TRBV6-5 and TRBJ1-1; TRBD1 matches 7 bases. V lost 8 bases to trimming and J lost 4 bases; unmatched junction nucleotides: 13. Germline-derived CDR1 and CDR2 are MNHEY and SVGAGI. There are 15 residues in the CDR3. DNA for the CDR3: TGTGCCAGCTTCTCCGACAGGGTCGGGAGCACTGAAGCTTTCTTT. This translates into CASFSDRVGSTEAFF.

The CDR3 sequence: CASSPRMDGNTEAFF. The CDR3, as DNA: TGTGCCAGCTCACCAAGGATGGACGGAAACACTGAAGCTTTCTTT. V and J are TRBV18 and TRBJ1-1; no firm D call. V lost 2 bases to trimming and J lost 2 bases, with 12 bases between them. There are 15 residues in the CDR3. In germline, CDR1 is KGHSH, CDR2 LQKENI.

This clone was observed a few times. The chain carries TRBV7-9 and TRBJ2-3; D ambiguous. Germline CDR1 and CDR2: SEHNR and FQNEAQ (reference sequence). Trimming left V 11 bases short and J 1 base short, with 16 bases between. The CDR3 has 14 residues. DNA of the CDR3: TGTGCCCCCCTCCCGGTCAAAGGCACAGATACGCAGTATTTT. This sequence encodes CAPLPVKGTDTQYF.

V is TRBV29-1 and J is TRBJ1-5; maybe TRBD1 (5 bases). Germline V lookup: CDR1 SQVTM, CDR2 ANQGSEA. This CDR3 region has 14 residues. Trimming removed 8 bases from V and 3 bases from J, with 17 bases in between. The CDR3 protein is CSPPVRGANQPQHF. The CDR3 DNA is TGCAGCCCCCCGGTCAGAGGGGCCAATCAGCCCCAGCATTTT.

This clone was seen only a few times. The chain has TRBV19 and TRBJ2-3, with 10 bases lining up with TRBD2. The length of the CDR3 is 14 residues. Germline CDR1 is LNHDA and CDR2 is SQIVND (reference sequence). V was clipped by 7 bases and J by 2 bases; unmatched bases: 3. CDR3 in amino acids: CASKLAGNTDTQYF. The CDR3 DNA is TGTGCCAGTAAACTAGCGGGGAACACAGATACGCAGTATTTT.

CDR3 bases: TGTGCCAGCAGACTCTGGACTAGCGGACAAGAGACCCAGTACTTC. Its translation: CASRLWTSGQETQYF. V gene TRBV7-2 combines with J gene TRBJ2-5; 10 bases align to TRBD2. The CDR3 sequence is 15 residues long. CDR1 is SGHTA, CDR2 FQGNSA, per germline. V dropped 6 bases and J dropped 2; count of bases not matched to a gene: 6.

This clone was seen more than once but under ten times. The chain employs TRBV12-2 and TRBJ2-4; the D call in the table, TRBD1, was not verified against the DNA. TRBV12-2 is tagged as a pseudogene. This CDR3 spans 13 amino acids. For the CDR3, the DNA is TGTGCAAGTCGCTTAAACAGGAAAAACATTCAGTACTTC. It is translated as CASRLNRKNIQYF.

This clone has just a few counts. The chain combines TRBV5-1 with TRBJ1-6, with 7 positions matching TRBD1. Looked up from germline, CDR1 is SGHRS and CDR2 is YFSETQ. This CDR3 has 12 residues. J lost 10 bases, V lost 7 bases, and 5 bases had no gene match. CDR3 sequence reads: CASGTEGSPLHF. CDR3 in DNA: TGCGCCAGCGGGACAGAAGGATCACCCCTCCACTTT.

This clone was detected a few times. The chain uses TRBV7-6 and TRBJ1-2, with D maybe TRBD1 (5 bases). Trimming shortened V by 5 bases and J by 1 base, and 8 bases separated the two germline ends. Germline V gene data show CDR1 as SGHVS and CDR2 as FNYEAQ. The CDR3 sequence is 13 residues long. CDR3 coding DNA: TGTGCCAGCAGCGCGACAGTTAACTATGGCTACACCTTC. It specifies CASSATVNYGYTF.

V usage is TRBV18 and J usage is TRBJ2-4; 7 nucleotides align to TRBD1. After removal of 2 bases from V and 8 bases from J, the junction contained 3 bases not matched to a gene. This CDR3 spans 13 amino acids. Germline CDR1 KGHSH, CDR2 LQKENI. CDR3 sequence reads: CASSPSQGDIQYF. CDR3 sequence (DNA): TGTGCCAGCTCACCATCGCAGGGGGACATTCAGTACTTC.

This clone has just a few counts. This sequence joins TRBV29-1 and TRBJ2-5; D not resolved. V was shortened by 7 bases and J by 5 bases, with 17 bases between the two germline ends. CDR3 size: 13 residues. Germline V lookup: CDR1 SQVTM, CDR2 ANQGSEA. The CDR3 DNA reads as TGCAGCGGCCCTCAACCCCGTAGGGAGACCCAGTACTTC. Protein: CSGPQPRRETQYF.

The chain combines TRBV4-3 with TRBJ2-1; the match to TRBD2 covers 10 bases. CDR3 size: 15 residues. The J segment lost 8 bases and the V segment lost 0 bases, leaving 4 bases of the junction unmatched. Germline CDR1 is LGHNA and CDR2 is YSLEER. The CDR3 loop reads CASSQELAGHDEQFF. The CDR3 nucleotides are TGCGCCAGCAGCCAAGAACTAGCGGGGCATGATGAGCAGTTCTTC.

The gene calls are TRBV7-9 and TRBJ2-1; no definite D call. Germline lookup yields CDR1 SEHNR and CDR2 FQNEAQ (reference sequence). Trimming took 3 bases from V and 9 from J, leaving 9 bases between them. The CDR3 loop spans 12 amino acids. CDR3 coding DNA: TGTGCCAGCAGCTTTGACGACTCTGAGCAGTTCTTC. Encoded protein: CASSFDDSEQFF.

The chain combines TRBV4-2 with TRBJ2-7, with D possibly matching TRBD1 (6 bases). This CDR3 spans 14 amino acids. Germline CDR1 LGHNA, CDR2 YNFKEQ. V lost 5 bases and J 7 bases, leaving 18 bases between the germline ends. CDR3 bases: TGTGCCAGCAGCGCCGGGACATCGAGGAGGGAGCAGTACTTC. Residues: CASSAGTSRREQYF.

V usage is TRBV6-5 and J usage is TRBJ1-6; D remains unclear. Germline lookup yields CDR1 MNHEY and CDR2 SVGAGI. Trimming removed 6 bases at V and 10 bases at J, with 13 bases between. This CDR3 has 13 amino acids. The CDR3 protein is CASSPTPRSPLHF. In nucleotides, the CDR3 is TGTGCCAGCAGCCCAACGCCAAGGTCACCCCTCCACTTT.

V and J are TRBV11-2 and TRBJ2-7; a possible D gene is TRBD1 (6 bases). Germline CDR1 is SGHAT and CDR2 is FQNNGV. The CDR3 extends over 14 amino acids. With 5 bases removed from V and 3 bases from J, the gap between germline ends came to 14 bases. CDR3 protein: CASSAIGGYYEQYF. CDR3 coding DNA: TGTGCCAGCAGCGCCATAGGGGGTTACTACGAGCAGTACTTC. Drawing the rest from reference TRBV11-2 and TRBJ2-7, the complete variable domain is EAGVAQSPRYKIIEKRQSVAFWCNPISGHATLYWYQQILGQGPKLLIQFQNNGVVDDSQLPKDRFSAERLKGVDSTLKIQPAKLEDSAVYLCASSAIGGYYEQYFGPGTRLTVT.

The V and J genes are TRBV27 and TRBJ1-2; TRBD1 agrees at 7 bases. Germline CDR1 reads MNHEY; CDR2 reads SMNVEV (reference sequence). The CDR3 runs 13 residues. With 0 bases clipped from V and 7 bases from J, the junction kept 2 bases outside the gene matches. The CDR3 here is CASSLSGGSGYTF. CDR3 coding DNA: TGTGCCAGCAGTTTATCAGGGGGCTCTGGCTACACCTTC.

This clone was seen just once. This chain uses TRBV7-8 with TRBJ1-5; 8 nucleotides agree with TRBD1. CDR1 and CDR2 from the germline V gene are SGHVS and FQNEAQ. This CDR3 is 17 amino acids long. V was clipped by 3 bases and J by 0 bases; unmatched bases: 7. In DNA, the CDR3 is TGTGCCAGCAGCTTGATCAGGGGGCCGTCTAGCAATCAGCCCCAGCATTTT. Residues: CASSLIRGPSSNQPQHF.

The V and J genes are TRBV10-2 and TRBJ1-5, with TRBD1 matching over 7 bases. The ends lost 5 bases at V and 9 bases at J; junction bases unmatched: 13. The CDR3 totals 15 residues. Germline V gene lookup returns CDR1 WSHSY and CDR2 SAAADI. CDR3 DNA: TGCGCCAGCAGTCCAAAAGGGACAGCACCGGGGCCCCAGCATTTT. Its translation is CASSPKGTAPGPQHF.

The chain is built from TRBV12-5 and TRBJ2-1; D gene ambiguous. The CDR3 sequence is 13 residues long. Per germline, CDR1 LGHNT and CDR2 FRNRAP. Trimming left V 2 bases short and J 6 bases short, with 8 bases between. CDR3 sequence reads: CASGLKGSNEQFF. CDR3 sequence (DNA): TGTGCTAGTGGTTTGAAGGGTAGCAATGAGCAGTTCTTC.

The J gene is TRBJ2-5, the V gene TRBV5-1; D is unresolved. The V and J ends lost 1 base and 4 bases respectively, with 8 bases between them. Germline-derived CDR1 and CDR2 are SGHRS and YFSETQ. This CDR3 comprises 13 residues. CDR3 in amino acids: CASSLMAVETQYF. DNA of the CDR3: TGCGCCAGCAGCTTGATGGCTGTAGAGACCCAGTACTTC.

The chain uses TRBV23-1 and TRBJ2-5, with TRBD1 matching over 11 bases. TRBV23-1 is identified as an open reading frame with a role that is uncertain. J was trimmed by 4 bases and V by 0 bases; bases with no gene match: 7. The CDR3 contains 17 residues. CDR3 coding DNA: TGCGCCAGCAGTCAATCTCATGGGACAGGGGGGCGAGAGACCCAGTACTTC. Protein sequence: CASSQSHGTGGRETQYF.

This clone occurred a few times. The J gene is TRBJ1-5, the V gene TRBV18; TRBD1 is a possible D gene (5 bases). The CDR3 is 16 residues long. CDR1 is KGHSH, CDR2 LQKENI, per germline. The V gene lost 3 bases and the J gene lost 2 bases, with 14 bases spanning the gap. CDR3 protein: CASSPSGVEGNQPQHF. As DNA, the CDR3 is TGTGCCAGCTCACCCTCGGGGGTAGAGGGCAATCAGCCCCAGCATTTT.

This clone showed up just a few times. The chain recombines TRBV4-1 with TRBJ1-5; 7 nucleotides align to TRBD1. Germline loops: CDR1 MGHRA, CDR2 YSYEKL. V dropped 3 bases and J dropped 4; count of bases not matched to a gene: 6. The CDR3 sequence is 15 residues long. The CDR3: CASSQSGTVNQPQHF. DNA for the CDR3: TGCGCCAGCAGCCAGTCCGGGACAGTGAATCAGCCCCAGCATTTT.

The V gene is TRBV28, the J gene TRBJ2-5, with 11 bases aligning to TRBD2. J was trimmed by 7 bases and V by 5 bases; bases with no gene match: 9. Looked up from germline, CDR1 is MDHEN and CDR2 is SYDVKM. This CDR3 comprises 15 residues. The chain's CDR3 is CASSRIAGGRGTQYF. The DNA of the CDR3 is TGTGCCAGCAGTAGGATAGCGGGGGGGAGAGGGACCCAGTACTTC.

CDR3 bases: TGTGCCAGCACTCCGCCGGGGGATACGCAGTATTTT. This sequence encodes CASTPPGDTQYF. The chain couples TRBV6-1 to TRBJ2-3; D is perhaps TRBD2 (5 bases). Germline assignment: CDR1 MNHNS and CDR2 SASEGT. This CDR3 region has 12 residues. The V end was cut by 7 bases, the J end by 6 bases, with 11 bases between.

This chain uses TRBV6-5 with TRBJ2-5, with D possibly being TRBD1 or TRBD2 (5 bases each). V lost 2 bases, J lost 2 bases, and 15 bases lay in between. CDR3 length: 16 amino acids. In germline, CDR1 is MNHEY, CDR2 SVGAGI. CDR3 in DNA: TGTGCCAGCAGTTACAGTATTTGGGGGAGACAAGAGACCCAGTACTTC. As protein: CASSYSIWGRQETQYF.